This T cell receptor (beta chain) stems from a study of beta chain features in type 1 diabetes. The isolated RNA, all of it, was reverse transcribed, so expressed TCRB transcripts were what got sequenced. Some clones are missing from TCRdb's copy, which holds only in-frame ones; the method was immunoSEQ multiplex PCR. Of about 390,000 clones listed, around 10% are singletons. A remark on this clone: Its antigen is not known.

Whole-study findings and limits: TCRB CDR3s from Type 1 diabetes patients were moderately but significantly shorter in all four CD4+ subsets.

Germline lookup yields CDR1 SGDLS and CDR2 YYNGEE. The CDR3 totals 15 residues. The junction had 1 base not matched to a gene; V was cut back by 3 bases and J by 0 bases. This TCR derives from a man between 25 and 39 years old with type 1 diabetes. This chain joins TRBV9 and TRBJ1-3; 9 bases match TRBD1. Sequenced: central memory CD4+ T cells from blood. As DNA, the CDR3 is TGTGCCAGCAGCGGACAGGGGGTCTCTGGAAACACCATATATTTT. This gives the protein CASSGQGVSGNTIYF.